The entry that follows covers one T cell receptor beta chain sequence. The trim removed 5 bases at V and 0 bases at J, leaving 6 bases unmatched. CDR3 length: 15 residues. Germline V gene lookup returns CDR1 MNHEY and CDR2 SVGAGI. The entry originates in a study of blood T cell repertoires in COVID-19. Study as a whole: The United States, Italy and Spain supplied acute and convalescent COVID-19 samples. T cells, B-cell-depleted T cells, or PBMCs provided the cDNA or gDNA that served as material.

Authors' analysis steps: Estimates of nucleated cell counts were drawn from the amplification of reference gene primers. Only in-frame clones appear in the TCRdb table, and some are missing; sequencing was by immunoSEQ multiplex PCR. The V and J calls and the clone size are those of that table, but D and trimming were determined from the DNA. This table has around 270,000 clones, approximately 86% appearing once. The sequencing input was peripheral blood. The clonotype originates from a man in his forties who had recovered from COVID-19. This rearrangement joins TRBV6-5 to TRBJ1-1; the match to TRBD1 covers 7 bases. The CDR3: CASSRDSAMNTEAFF. The CDR3 DNA follows: TGTGCCAGCAGTCGGGACAGCGCCATGAACACTGAAGCTTTCTTT.